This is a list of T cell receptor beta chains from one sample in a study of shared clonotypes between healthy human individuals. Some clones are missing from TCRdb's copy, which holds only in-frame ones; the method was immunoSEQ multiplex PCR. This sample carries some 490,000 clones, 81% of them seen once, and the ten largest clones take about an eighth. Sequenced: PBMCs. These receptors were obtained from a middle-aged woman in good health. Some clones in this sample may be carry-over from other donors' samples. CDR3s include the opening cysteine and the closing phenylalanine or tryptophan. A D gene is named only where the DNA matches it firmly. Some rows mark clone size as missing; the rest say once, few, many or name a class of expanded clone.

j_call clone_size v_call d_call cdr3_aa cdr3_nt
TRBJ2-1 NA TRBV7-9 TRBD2 CASSLGGGRINEQFF TGTGCCAGCAGCCTCGGCGGCGGGAGGATCAATGAGCAGTTCTTC
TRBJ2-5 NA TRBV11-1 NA CASSLDGKRVETQYF TGTGCCAGCAGCTTAGATGGGAAAAGGGTAGAGACCCAGTACTTC
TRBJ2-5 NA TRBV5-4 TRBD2 CASSFRGEETQYF TGTGCCAGCTCCTTTCGGGGGGAAGAGACCCAGTACTTC
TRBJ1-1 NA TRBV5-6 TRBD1 CASRYRGTEAFF TGTGCCAGCAGGTACAGGGGAACTGAAGCTTTCTTT
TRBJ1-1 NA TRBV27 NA CASSSTVSTEAFF TGTGCCAGCAGTTCTACGGTTAGTACTGAAGCTTTCTTT
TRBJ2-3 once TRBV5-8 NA CASSFRGASTDTQYF TGTGCCAGCAGTTTTAGGGGCGCGAGCACAGATACGCAGTATTTT
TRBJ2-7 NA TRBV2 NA CASSGDTSYEQYF TGTGCCAGCAGTGGAGATACCTCCTACGAGCAGTACTTC
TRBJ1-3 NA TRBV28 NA CASSRTGGGNTIYF TGTGCCAGCAGTCGGACGGGGGGCGGAAACACCATATATTTT
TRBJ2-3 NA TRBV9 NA CASAFRSNGDTQYF TGTGCCAGCGCCTTCAGGTCTAATGGAGATACGCAGTATTTT
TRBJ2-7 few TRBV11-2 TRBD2 CASSLNFGGRGSYEQYF TGTGCCAGCAGCTTAAATTTTGGCGGGAGGGGCTCCTACGAGCAGTACTTC
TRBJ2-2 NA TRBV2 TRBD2 CASSGSGRGGTGELFF TGTGCCAGCAGTGGCAGTGGTAGGGGAGGGACCGGGGAGCTGTTTTTT
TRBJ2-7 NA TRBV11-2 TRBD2 CASSFGTSGSGTYEQYF TGTGCCAGCAGCTTCGGGACTAGCGGGAGTGGGACCTACGAGCAGTACTTC
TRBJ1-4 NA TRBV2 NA CASSGSRVYEKLFF TGTGCCAGCAGTGGTTCCAGGGTGTACGAAAAACTGTTTTTT
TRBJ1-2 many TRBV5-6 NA CASSRETRGVYGYTF TGTGCCAGCAGCCGTGAGACCAGGGGAGTCTATGGCTACACCTTC
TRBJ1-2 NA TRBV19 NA CASSRDLRRGYTF TGTGCCAGTAGCAGGGACCTTCGGCGGGGCTACACCTTC
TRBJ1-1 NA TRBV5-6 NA CASSRDGLLLAFF TGTGCCAGCAGCCGTGACGGCCTACTGCTGGCTTTCTTT
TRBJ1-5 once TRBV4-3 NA CASTEIGYIYSNQPQHF TGCGCCAGCACCGAGATTGGGTATATTTATAGCAATCAGCCCCAGCATTTT
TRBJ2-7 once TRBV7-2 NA CASSLAVGDPYEQYF TGTGCCAGCAGCTTAGCCGTAGGCGACCCATACGAGCAGTACTTC
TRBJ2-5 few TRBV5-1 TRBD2 CASSFSGTETQYF TGCGCCAGCAGCTTTAGCGGGACGGAGACCCAGTACTTC
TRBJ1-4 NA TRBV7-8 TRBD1 CASSLVDRNEKLFF TGTGCCAGCAGCTTAGTGGACAGGAATGAAAAACTGTTTTTT
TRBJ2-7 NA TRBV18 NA CASSPPGIPYEQYF TGTGCCAGCTCACCTCCAGGAATCCCCTACGAGCAGTACTTC
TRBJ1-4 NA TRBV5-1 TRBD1 CASSLGEGASEKLFF TGCGCCAGCAGCTTGGGGGAGGGGGCGTCTGAAAAACTGTTTTTT
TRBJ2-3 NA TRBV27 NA CASSLGWSTDTQYF TGTGCCAGCAGTTTGGGGTGGAGCACAGATACGCAGTATTTT
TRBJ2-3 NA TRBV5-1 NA CASSLIGQRTDTQYF TGCGCCAGCAGCTTGATTGGGCAACGCACAGATACGCAGTATTTT
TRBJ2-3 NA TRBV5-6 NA CASSVPGTSTDTQYF TGTGCCAGCAGCGTACCCGGGACAAGCACAGATACGCAGTATTTT
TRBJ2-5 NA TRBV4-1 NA CASSQLTEETQYF TGCGCCAGCAGCCAGTTGACGGAGGAGACCCAGTACTTC
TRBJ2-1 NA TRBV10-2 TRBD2 CASIEPSGYSYNEQFF TGCGCCAGCATCGAGCCTAGCGGCTACTCCTACAATGAGCAGTTCTTC
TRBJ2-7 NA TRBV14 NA CASSQDAGFAYEQYF TGTGCCAGCAGCCAAGATGCAGGGTTTGCCTACGAGCAGTACTTC
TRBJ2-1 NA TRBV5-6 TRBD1 CASSPTTGTGVYNEQFF TGTGCCAGCAGCCCGACAACCGGGACAGGGGTTTACAATGAGCAGTTCTTC
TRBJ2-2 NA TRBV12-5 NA CASGQDTGELFF TGTGCTAGTGGCCAAGACACCGGGGAGCTGTTTTTT
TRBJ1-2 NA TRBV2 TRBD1 CASSKDRGNYGYTF TGTGCCAGCAGTAAGGACAGGGGTAACTATGGCTACACCTTC
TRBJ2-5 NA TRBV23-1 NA CASSHLRRETQYF TGCGCCAGCAGTCACCTACGACGGGAGACCCAGTACTTC
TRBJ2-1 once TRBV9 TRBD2 CASSVGLAGFSEQFF TGTGCCAGCAGCGTAGGACTAGCGGGATTCTCTGAGCAGTTCTTC
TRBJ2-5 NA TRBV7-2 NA CASTSTPQLRETQYF TGTGCCAGCACCTCGACCCCTCAGCTTCGCGAGACCCAGTACTTC
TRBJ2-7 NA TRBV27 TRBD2 CASSPGPGRKTEQYF TGTGCCAGCAGCCCTGGCCCCGGGAGGAAGACCGAGCAGTACTTC
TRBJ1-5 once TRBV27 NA CASSYVFQRDQPQHF TGTGCCAGCAGTTATGTTTTCCAACGGGATCAGCCCCAGCATTTT
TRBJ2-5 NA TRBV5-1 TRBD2 CASSLFGLAQETQYF TGCGCCAGCAGCTTGTTCGGACTAGCTCAAGAGACCCAGTACTTC